Described below is a single T cell receptor (beta chain) sequence and its context. The sample comes from a study of CD8 T cells in Susac syndrome. After extraction with the RNeasy kit, roughly 0.45 to 1 ug of the RNA was reverse transcribed using random hexamers. Amplification of TCR beta CDR3 across 54 Vbeta and 13 Jbeta was performed with immunoSEQ multiplex PCR. TCRdb called the immunoSEQ multiplex PCR reads again in MiXCR, with one record for every CDR3 protein. The sample lists more than 200,000 distinct CDR3 sequences, about 93% seen once, with around 0.072% in the top ten. Stable or active relapsing-remitting multiple sclerosis, untreated and meeting revised McDonald criteria, defined the controls. Germline V gene sequence: CDR1 MDHEN, CDR2 SYDVKM. The CDR3 loop spans 12 amino acids. The V end was cut by 3 bases, the J end by 9 bases, with 9 bases between.

The chain recombines TRBV28 with TRBJ1-3; D might be TRBD1 (5 bases). Material: CD4+ T cells from PBMCs. The clonotype originates from a human donor with multiple sclerosis. The CDR3 loop is CASSFRGSTIYF. The CDR3 bases are TGTGCCAGCAGTTTTCGGGGGAGCACCATATATTTT. Using reference TRBV28 and TRBJ1-3 for the parts outside the CDR3, the full variable domain is DVKVTQSSRYLVKRTGEKVFLECVQDMDHENMFWYRQDPGLGLRLIYFSYDVKMKEKGDIPEGYSVSREKKERFSLILESASTNQTSMYLCASSFRGSTIYFGEGSWLTVV.